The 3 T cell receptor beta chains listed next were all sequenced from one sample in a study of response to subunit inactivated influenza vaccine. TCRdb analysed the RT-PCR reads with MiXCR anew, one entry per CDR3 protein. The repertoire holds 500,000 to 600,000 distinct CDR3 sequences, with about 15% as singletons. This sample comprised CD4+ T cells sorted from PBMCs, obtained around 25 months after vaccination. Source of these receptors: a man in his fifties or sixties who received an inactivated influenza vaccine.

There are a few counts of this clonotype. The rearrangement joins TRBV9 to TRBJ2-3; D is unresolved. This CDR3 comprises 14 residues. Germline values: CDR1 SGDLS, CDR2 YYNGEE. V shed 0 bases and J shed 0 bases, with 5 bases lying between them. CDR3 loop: CASSVVASTDTQYF. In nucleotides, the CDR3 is TGTGCCAGCAGCGTAGTTGCTAGCACAGATACGCAGTATTTT.

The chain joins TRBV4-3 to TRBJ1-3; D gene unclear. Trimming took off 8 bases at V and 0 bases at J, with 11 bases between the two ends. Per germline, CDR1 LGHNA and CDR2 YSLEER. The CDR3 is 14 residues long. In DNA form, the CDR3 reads TGCGCCAGCCAACAGTCGCTCTCTGGAAACACCATATATTTT. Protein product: CASQQSLSGNTIYF.

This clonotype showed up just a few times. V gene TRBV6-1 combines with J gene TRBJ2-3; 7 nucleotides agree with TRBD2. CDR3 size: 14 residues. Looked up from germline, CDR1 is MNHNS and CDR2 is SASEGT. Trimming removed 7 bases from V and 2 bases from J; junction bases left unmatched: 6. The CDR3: CASTPGTNTDTQYF. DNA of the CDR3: TGTGCCAGCACTCCCGGGACTAACACAGATACGCAGTATTTT.